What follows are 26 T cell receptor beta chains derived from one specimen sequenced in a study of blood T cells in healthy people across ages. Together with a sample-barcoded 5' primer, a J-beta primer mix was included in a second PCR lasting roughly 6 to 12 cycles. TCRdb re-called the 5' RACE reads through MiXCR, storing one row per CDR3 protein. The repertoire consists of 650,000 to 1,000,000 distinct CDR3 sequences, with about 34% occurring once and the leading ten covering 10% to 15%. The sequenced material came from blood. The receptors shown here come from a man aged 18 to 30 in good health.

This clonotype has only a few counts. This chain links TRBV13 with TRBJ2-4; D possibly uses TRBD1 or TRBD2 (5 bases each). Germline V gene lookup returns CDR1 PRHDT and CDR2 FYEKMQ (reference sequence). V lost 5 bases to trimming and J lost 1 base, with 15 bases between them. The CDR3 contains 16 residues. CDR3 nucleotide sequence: TGTGCCAGCAGCCTATCGGTGGGGGTGGCCAAAAACATTCAGTACTTC. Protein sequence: CASSLSVGVAKNIQYF.

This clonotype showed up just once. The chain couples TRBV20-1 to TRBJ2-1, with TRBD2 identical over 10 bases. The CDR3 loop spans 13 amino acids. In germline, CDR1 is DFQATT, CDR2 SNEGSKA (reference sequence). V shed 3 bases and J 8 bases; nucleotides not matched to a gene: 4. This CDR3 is CSASGTSDHEQFF. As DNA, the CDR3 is TGCAGTGCTAGTGGGACTAGCGACCATGAGCAGTTCTTC.

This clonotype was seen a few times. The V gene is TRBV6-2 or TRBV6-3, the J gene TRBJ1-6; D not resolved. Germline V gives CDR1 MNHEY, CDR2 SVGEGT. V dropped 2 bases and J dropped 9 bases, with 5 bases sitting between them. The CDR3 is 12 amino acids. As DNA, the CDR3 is TGTGCCAGCAGTTACGCCCTTTCACCCCTCCACTTT. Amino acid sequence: CASSYALSPLHF.

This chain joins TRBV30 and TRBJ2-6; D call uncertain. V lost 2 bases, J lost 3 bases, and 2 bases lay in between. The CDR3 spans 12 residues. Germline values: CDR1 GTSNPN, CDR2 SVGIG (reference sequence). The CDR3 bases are TGTGCCTGGAGTCGTGGGGCCAACGTCCTGACTTTC. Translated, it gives CAWSRGANVLTF.

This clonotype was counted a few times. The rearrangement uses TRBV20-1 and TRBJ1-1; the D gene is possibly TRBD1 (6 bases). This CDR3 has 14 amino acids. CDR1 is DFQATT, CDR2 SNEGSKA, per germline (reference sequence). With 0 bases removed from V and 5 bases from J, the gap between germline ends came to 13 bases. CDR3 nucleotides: TGCAGTGCTAGAGATTACAGGGTTAGGACTGAAGCTTTCTTT. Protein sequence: CSARDYRVRTEAFF.

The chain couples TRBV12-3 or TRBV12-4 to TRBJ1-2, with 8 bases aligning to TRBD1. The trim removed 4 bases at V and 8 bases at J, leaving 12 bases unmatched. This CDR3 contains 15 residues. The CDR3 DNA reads TGTGCCAGCAGTTCCACACCGGACAGGGCAAAGGGCTACACCTTC. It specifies CASSSTPDRAKGYTF.

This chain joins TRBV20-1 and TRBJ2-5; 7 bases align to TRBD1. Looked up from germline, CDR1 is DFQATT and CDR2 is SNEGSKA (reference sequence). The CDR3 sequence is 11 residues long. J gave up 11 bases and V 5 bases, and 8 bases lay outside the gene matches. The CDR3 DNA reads TGCAGTGCTGGGGACAGAAATGAGCAGTACTTC. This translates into CSAGDRNEQYF.

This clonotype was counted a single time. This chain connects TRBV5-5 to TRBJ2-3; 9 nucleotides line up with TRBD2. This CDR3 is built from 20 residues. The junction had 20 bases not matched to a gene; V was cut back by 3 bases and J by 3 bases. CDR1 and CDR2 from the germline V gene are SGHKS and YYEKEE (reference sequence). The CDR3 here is CASSSAPLAGGRFVTDTQYF. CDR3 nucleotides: TGTGCCAGCAGCTCAGCCCCCCTGGCGGGGGGGAGATTTGTGACAGATACGCAGTATTTT. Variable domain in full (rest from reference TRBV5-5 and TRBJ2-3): DAGVTQSPTHLIKTRGQQVTLRCSPISGHKSVSWYQQVLGQGPQFIFQYYEKEERGRGNFPDRFSARQFPNYSSELNVNALLLGDSALYLCASSSAPLAGGRFVTDTQYFGPGTRLTVL.

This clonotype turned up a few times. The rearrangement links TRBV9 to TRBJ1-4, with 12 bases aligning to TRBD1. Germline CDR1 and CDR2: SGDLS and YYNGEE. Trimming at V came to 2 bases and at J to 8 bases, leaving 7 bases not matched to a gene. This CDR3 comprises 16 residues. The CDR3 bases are TGTGCCAGCAGCGTCGGGGACAGGGGGCGCTGGGAAAAACTGTTTTTT. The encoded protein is CASSVGDRGRWEKLFF. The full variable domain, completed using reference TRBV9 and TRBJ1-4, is DSGVTQTPKHLITATGQRVTLRCSPRSGDLSVYWYQQSLDQGLQFLIQYYNGEERAKGNILERFSAQQFPDLHSELNLSSLELGDSALYFCASSVGDRGRWEKLFFGSGTQLSVL.

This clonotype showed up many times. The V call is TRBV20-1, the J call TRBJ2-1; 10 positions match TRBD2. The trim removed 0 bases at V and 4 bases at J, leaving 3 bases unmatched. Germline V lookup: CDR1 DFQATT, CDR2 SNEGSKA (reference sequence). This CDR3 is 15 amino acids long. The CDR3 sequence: CSARDPGLAYNEQFF. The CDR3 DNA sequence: TGCAGTGCTAGAGATCCGGGACTAGCGTACAATGAGCAGTTCTTC.

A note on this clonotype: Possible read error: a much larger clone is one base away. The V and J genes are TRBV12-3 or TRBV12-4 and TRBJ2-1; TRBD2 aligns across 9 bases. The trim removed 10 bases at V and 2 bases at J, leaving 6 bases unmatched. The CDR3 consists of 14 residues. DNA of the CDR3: TGTGCCAACATCCGGACTAGCGCCTACAATGAGCAGTTCTTC. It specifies CANIRTSAYNEQFF.

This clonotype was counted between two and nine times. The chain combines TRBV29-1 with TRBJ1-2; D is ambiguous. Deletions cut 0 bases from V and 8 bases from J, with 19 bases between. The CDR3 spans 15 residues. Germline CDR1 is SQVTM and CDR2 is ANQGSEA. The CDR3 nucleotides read TGCAGCGTTGAAGATCGGCAAGGTCTGAATGGGGGCTACACCTTC. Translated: CSVEDRQGLNGGYTF.

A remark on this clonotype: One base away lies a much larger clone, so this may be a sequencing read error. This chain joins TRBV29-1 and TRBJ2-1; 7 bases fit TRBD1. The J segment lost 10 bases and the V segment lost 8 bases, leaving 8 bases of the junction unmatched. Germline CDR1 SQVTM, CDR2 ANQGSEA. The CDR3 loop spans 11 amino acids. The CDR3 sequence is CSRTETGEQFF. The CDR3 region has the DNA TGCAGCAGAACCGAGACAGGGGAGCAGTTCTTC.

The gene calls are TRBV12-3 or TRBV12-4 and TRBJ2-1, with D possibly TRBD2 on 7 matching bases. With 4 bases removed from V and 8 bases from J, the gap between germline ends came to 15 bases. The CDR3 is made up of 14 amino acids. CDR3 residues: CASSSSRGADEQFF. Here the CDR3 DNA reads TGTGCCAGCAGTTCAAGCCGGGGGGCGGATGAGCAGTTCTTC.

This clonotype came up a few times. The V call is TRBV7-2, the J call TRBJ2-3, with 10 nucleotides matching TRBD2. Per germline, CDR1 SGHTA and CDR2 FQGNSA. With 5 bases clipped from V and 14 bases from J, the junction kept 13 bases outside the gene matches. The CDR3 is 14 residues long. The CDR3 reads CASSAQTSGPPRYF. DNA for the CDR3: TGTGCCAGCAGCGCCCAGACTAGCGGGCCCCCCCGGTATTTT.

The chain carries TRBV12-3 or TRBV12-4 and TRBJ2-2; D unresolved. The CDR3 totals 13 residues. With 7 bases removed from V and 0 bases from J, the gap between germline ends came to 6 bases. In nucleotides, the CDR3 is TGTGCCAGCATGGTCGCGAACACCGGGGAGCTGTTTTTT. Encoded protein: CASMVANTGELFF.

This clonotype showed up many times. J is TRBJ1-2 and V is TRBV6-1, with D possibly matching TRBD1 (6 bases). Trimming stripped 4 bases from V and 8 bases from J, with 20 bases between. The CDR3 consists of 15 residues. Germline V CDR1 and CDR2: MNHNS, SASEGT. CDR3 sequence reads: CASSAFTDRQLGYTF. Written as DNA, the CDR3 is TGTGCCAGCAGTGCCTTTACCGACAGGCAACTCGGCTACACCTTC.

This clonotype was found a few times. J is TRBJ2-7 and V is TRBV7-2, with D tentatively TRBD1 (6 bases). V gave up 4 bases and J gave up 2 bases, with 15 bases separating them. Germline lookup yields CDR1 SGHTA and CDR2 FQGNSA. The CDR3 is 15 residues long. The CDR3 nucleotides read TGTGCCAGCAGCTCAGAGACAGGTTCTACCTACGAGCAGTACTTC. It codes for CASSSETGSTYEQYF.

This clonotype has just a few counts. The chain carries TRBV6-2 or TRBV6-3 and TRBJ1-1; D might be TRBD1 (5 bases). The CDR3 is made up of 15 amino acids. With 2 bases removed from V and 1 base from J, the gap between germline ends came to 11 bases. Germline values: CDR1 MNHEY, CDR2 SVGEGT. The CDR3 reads CASSYRRTKNTEAFF. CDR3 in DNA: TGTGCCAGCAGTTACCGACGGACAAAGAACACTGAAGCTTTCTTT.

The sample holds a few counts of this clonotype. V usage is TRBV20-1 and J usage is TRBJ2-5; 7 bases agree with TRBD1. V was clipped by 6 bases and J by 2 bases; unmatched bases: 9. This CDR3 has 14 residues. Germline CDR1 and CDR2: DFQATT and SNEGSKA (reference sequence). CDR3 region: CSAEAGDRQETQYF. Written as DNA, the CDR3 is TGCAGTGCGGAGGCCGGGGACAGACAAGAGACCCAGTACTTC.

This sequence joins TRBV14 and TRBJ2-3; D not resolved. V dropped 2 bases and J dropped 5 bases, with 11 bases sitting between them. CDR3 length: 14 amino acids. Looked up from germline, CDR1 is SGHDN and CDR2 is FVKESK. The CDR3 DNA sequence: TGTGCCAGCAGCCAACGAGCGAGTGAAGATACGCAGTATTTT. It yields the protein CASSQRASEDTQYF.

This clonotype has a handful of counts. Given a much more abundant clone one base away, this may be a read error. The DNA of the CDR3 is TGTGCCAGCAGTGAACGAGCTATCACAGATACGCAGTATTTT. Protein product: CASSERAITDTQYF. This chain joins TRBV12-3 or TRBV12-4 and TRBJ2-3; unclear D gene. The CDR3 totals 14 residues. Trimming took 5 bases from V and 2 from J, leaving 11 bases between them.

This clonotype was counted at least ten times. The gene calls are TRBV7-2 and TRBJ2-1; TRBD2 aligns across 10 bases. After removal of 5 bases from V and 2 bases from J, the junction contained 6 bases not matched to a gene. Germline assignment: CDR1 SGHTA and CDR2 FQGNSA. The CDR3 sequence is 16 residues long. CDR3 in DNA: TGTGCCAGCAGCGTCGGACTAGCGGAAACCTACAATGAGCAGTTCTTC. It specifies CASSVGLAETYNEQFF.

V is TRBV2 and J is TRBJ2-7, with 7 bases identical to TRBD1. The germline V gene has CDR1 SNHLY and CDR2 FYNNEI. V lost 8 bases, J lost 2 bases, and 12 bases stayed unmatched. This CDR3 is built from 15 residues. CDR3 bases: TGTGCCAGCCCGCGTGTAAAAGGGACAGCCTACGAGCAGTACTTC. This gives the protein CASPRVKGTAYEQYF.

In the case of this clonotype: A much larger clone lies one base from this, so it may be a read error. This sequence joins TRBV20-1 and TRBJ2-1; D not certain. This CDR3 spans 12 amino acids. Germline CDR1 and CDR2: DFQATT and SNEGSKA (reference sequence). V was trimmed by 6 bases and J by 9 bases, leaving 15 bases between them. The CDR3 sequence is CSAAERASEQFF. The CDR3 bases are TGCAGTGCCGCGGAACGGGCTAGTGAGCAGTTCTTC.

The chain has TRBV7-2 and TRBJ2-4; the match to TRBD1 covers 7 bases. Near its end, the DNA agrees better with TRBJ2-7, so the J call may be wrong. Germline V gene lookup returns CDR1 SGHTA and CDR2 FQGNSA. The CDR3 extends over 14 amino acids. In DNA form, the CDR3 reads TGTGCCAGCAACCTCAGGGACAGTTCCTACGAGCAGTACTTC. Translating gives CASNLRDSSYEQYF.